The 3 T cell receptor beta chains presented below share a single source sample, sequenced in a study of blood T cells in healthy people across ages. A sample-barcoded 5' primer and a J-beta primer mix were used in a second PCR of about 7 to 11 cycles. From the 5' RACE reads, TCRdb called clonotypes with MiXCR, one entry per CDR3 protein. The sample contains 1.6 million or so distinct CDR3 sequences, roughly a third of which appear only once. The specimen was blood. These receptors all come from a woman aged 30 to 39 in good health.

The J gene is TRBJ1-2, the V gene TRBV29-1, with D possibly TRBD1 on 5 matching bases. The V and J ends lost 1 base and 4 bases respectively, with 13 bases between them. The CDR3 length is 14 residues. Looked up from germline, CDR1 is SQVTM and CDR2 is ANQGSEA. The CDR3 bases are TGCAGCGTTGAAGCCGGGACGGATCTCTATGGCTACACCTTC. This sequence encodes CSVEAGTDLYGYTF.

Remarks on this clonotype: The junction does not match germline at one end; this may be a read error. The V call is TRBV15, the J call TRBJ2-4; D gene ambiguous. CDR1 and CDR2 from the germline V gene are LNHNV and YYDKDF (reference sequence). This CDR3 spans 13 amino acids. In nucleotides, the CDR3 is TGTGCCACCAGCGGAGAGGTGGTGAACATTCAGTACTTC. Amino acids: CATSGEVVNIQYF.

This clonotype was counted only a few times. The CDR3 reads CASSEDIAGHNEQFF. In DNA, the CDR3 is TGTGCCAGCAGTGAGGATATAGCGGGACACAATGAGCAGTTCTTC. V gene TRBV6-1 combines with J gene TRBJ2-1; 8 positions match TRBD2. With V trimmed by 3 bases and J by 5 bases, 6 bases remained unmatched. The CDR3 totals 15 residues. The germline CDR1 and CDR2 sequences are MNHNS and SASEGT.